A single sample gave rise to the 10 T cell receptor beta chains below, sequenced in a study of blood T cell repertoires in COVID-19. The protocol was immunoSEQ multiplex PCR, while the TCRdb copy is restricted to in-frame clones and leaves out a portion. This table has roughly 150,000 clones, about 80% appearing once. Sequenced input: PBMCs or T cells enriched from blood (not recorded which). The receptor set was obtained from a man in his forties or fifties who had recovered from COVID-19.

This chain links TRBV11-2 with TRBJ1-2; 8 nucleotides line up with TRBD1. Looked up from germline, CDR1 is SGHAT and CDR2 is FQNNGV. V lost 3 bases, J lost 5 bases, and 5 bases stayed unmatched. This CDR3 region has 14 residues. The CDR3 coding sequence is TGTGCCAGCAGCTTCGGACAGGGTGTATATGGCTACACCTTC. Residues: CASSFGQGVYGYTF. Full variable domain (missing parts from reference TRBV11-2 and TRBJ1-2): EAGVAQSPRYKIIEKRQSVAFWCNPISGHATLYWYQQILGQGPKLLIQFQNNGVVDDSQLPKDRFSAERLKGVDSTLKIQPAKLEDSAVYLCASSFGQGVYGYTFGSGTRLTVV.

The chain recombines TRBV6-5 with TRBJ2-1, with a possible D match to TRBD1 (6 bases). The germline V gene encodes CDR1 MNHEY and CDR2 SVGAGI. The CDR3 runs 13 residues. The V and J ends lost 7 bases and 8 bases respectively, with 15 bases between them. CDR3 nucleotides: TGTGCCAGCACCTACCTGGGGGCGGATGAGCAGTTCTTC. Translating gives CASTYLGADEQFF.

The chain recombines TRBV5-1 with TRBJ2-7, with TRBD1 as a possible D gene (6 bases). CDR3 size: 14 residues. Trimming left V 0 bases short and J 4 bases short, with 11 bases between. Germline lookup yields CDR1 SGHRS and CDR2 YFSETQ. The CDR3 coding sequence is TGCGCCAGCAGCTTGGCCGGGACAAGTTACGAGCAGTACTTC. Translating it yields CASSLAGTSYEQYF.

The J gene is TRBJ1-2, the V gene TRBV5-4, with D possibly being TRBD1 (6 bases). The V and J ends lost 4 bases and 3 bases respectively, with 19 bases between them. Germline V lookup: CDR1 SGHNT, CDR2 YYREEE (reference sequence). This CDR3 region has 16 residues. This CDR3 is CASSPKDGGPYYGYTF. DNA of the CDR3: TGTGCCAGCAGCCCCAAGGACGGGGGGCCGTACTATGGCTACACCTTC.

The chain uses TRBV7-2 and TRBJ1-5; TRBD1 might be the D (5 bases). V lost 1 base to trimming and J lost 0 bases, with 10 bases between them. CDR1 SGHTA and CDR2 FQGNSA come from the germline V gene. This CDR3 is built from 16 residues. CDR3 region: CASSLGQRYSNQPQHF. CDR3 coding DNA: TGTGCCAGCAGCTTAGGACAGCGATATAGCAATCAGCCCCAGCATTTT.

This clone occurred once. Other DNA sequences within the sample encode an identical CDR3. The rearrangement links TRBV9 to TRBJ2-7; TRBD1 is a possible D gene (5 bases). The germline V gene encodes CDR1 SGDLS and CDR2 YYNGEE. The CDR3 extends over 14 amino acids. Trimming removed 0 bases at V and 6 bases at J, with 13 bases between. This CDR3 is CASSVGGQGSEQYF. The CDR3 DNA is TGTGCCAGCAGCGTAGGCGGCCAGGGCAGCGAGCAGTACTTC. Filled out from reference TRBV9 and TRBJ2-7, the complete variable domain reads DSGVTQTPKHLITATGQRVTLRCSPRSGDLSVYWYQQSLDQGLQFLIQYYNGEERAKGNILERFSAQQFPDLHSELNLSSLELGDSALYFCASSVGGQGSEQYFGPGTRLTVT.

The V and J genes are TRBV4-1 and TRBJ1-1; D might be TRBD1 (5 bases). Germline V gene data show CDR1 as MGHRA and CDR2 as YSYEKL. The CDR3 consists of 17 residues. The V and J ends lost 0 bases and 0 bases respectively, with 14 bases between them. This chain's CDR3 is CASSQDGGVGMNTEAFF. The CDR3 DNA follows: TGCGCCAGCAGCCAAGATGGAGGGGTGGGGATGAACACTGAAGCTTTCTTT.

V is TRBV29-1 and J is TRBJ1-5; the D gene is possibly TRBD1 (6 bases). Germline values: CDR1 SQVTM, CDR2 ANQGSEA. This CDR3 is built from 13 residues. V lost 3 bases and J 6 bases, leaving 12 bases between the germline ends. The CDR3 DNA reads as TGCAGCGTTGACGGGGGGGCCGGTCAGCCCCAGCATTTT. Translation: CSVDGGAGQPQHF.

The chain joins TRBV2 to TRBJ2-2, with a weak D call TRBD2 (5 bases). V lost 2 bases and J lost 3, with 10 bases in between. The CDR3 is 15 amino acids. Germline V lookup: CDR1 SNHLY, CDR2 FYNNEI. The CDR3 loop reads CASSEFGIYTGELFF. The CDR3 coding sequence is TGTGCCAGCAGTGAATTCGGGATTTACACCGGGGAGCTGTTTTTT.

This chain uses TRBV4-1 with TRBJ2-2; D is possibly TRBD1 (6 bases). The CDR3 is 16 amino acids. Trimming stripped 2 bases from V and 0 bases from J, with 10 bases between. Germline V gives CDR1 MGHRA, CDR2 YSYEKL. The CDR3, as DNA: TGCGCCAGCAGCCAACCTGACAGGACGAACACCGGGGAGCTGTTTTTT. Its protein is CASSQPDRTNTGELFF.